The clone carrying this TCR beta chain was recorded many times. Its target is not known. CD8 T cells were positively selected from what remained after CD4 positive selection. This record comes from a study of naive and memory T cell subsets. Findings and limits, study-wide: Over 95% of naive TCR sequences appeared only once after error correction, unlike memory subsets. Possibly reflecting memory cells re-expressing CD45RA, a few larger clonotypes occurred in naive repertoires, especially CD8. Between naive and memory subsets, TCR abundance power law exponents differed. RNA-based TCR counts may shift with T cell activation and differentiation.

V trimming: 3 bases; J trimming: 2 bases; junction bases outside the gene matches: 10. The CDR3 consists of 17 residues. Germline loops: CDR1 LGHNA, CDR2 YSLEER. The beta constant-region primer was an equimolar mix of two oligonucleotides covering TRBC1 and TRBC2. Ligated cDNA was amplified by four rounds of PCR with nested alpha and beta constant-region primers and SP2. TCRdb passed the UMI-ligation and nested PCR reads through MiXCR, listing each CDR3 protein once. Here the sample spans some 110,000 distinct CDR3 sequences, about 15% being singletons. The TCR comes from a human donor in good health. V is TRBV4-3 and J is TRBJ2-3; TRBD2 matches 8 bases. Material for sequencing was naive CD8+ T cells from blood. The CDR3 bases are TGCGCCAGCAGCCACGCAGCCCGGGAGGGAGTCACAGATACGCAGTATTTT. Translating it yields CASSHAAREGVTDTQYF.